Listed here is a single T cell receptor beta chain. The data belong to a study of blood T cell repertoires in COVID-19. On the study more broadly: The study drew acute and convalescent COVID-19 samples from the United States, Italy and Spain. In each case, the material was cDNA or gDNA derived from T cells, B-cell-depleted T cells, or PBMCs.

CDR3 length equals 12 residues. V gave up 8 bases and J gave up 9 bases; unmatched junction bases: 4. Original processing notes: By means of reference gene primer amplification, nucleated cell counts were estimated. Produced via immunoSEQ multiplex PCR; TCRdb's table is partial and in-frame only. The V and J calls and clone size come from that table; D and trimming were worked out from the DNA. This sample has hundreds of thousands of clones, with roughly nine tenths found just once. Seattle's cohort entered during active infection and was followed longitudinally. The sequenced sample was peripheral blood. The V gene is TRBV12-3 or TRBV12-4, the J gene TRBJ2-2, with 9 bases matching TRBD1. The TCR was taken from a woman aged 45-60 years with COVID-19, enrolled during active disease. The CDR3 loop reads CASGGQGRELFF. As DNA, the CDR3 is TGTGCCAGCGGGGGACAGGGAAGGGAGCTGTTTTTT.